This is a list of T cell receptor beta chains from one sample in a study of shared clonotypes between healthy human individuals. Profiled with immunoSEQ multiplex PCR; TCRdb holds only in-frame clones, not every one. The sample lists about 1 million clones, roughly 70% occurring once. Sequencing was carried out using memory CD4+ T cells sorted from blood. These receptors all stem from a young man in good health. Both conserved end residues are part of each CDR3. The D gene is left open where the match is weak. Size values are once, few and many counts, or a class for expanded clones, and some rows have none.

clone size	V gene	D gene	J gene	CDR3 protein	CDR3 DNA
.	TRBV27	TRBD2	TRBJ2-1	CASTRLAGYNEQFF	TGTGCCAGCACGCGACTAGCGGGTTACAATGAGCAGTTCTTC
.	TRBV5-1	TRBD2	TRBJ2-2	CASSLVWRGANTGELFF	TGCGCCAGCAGCTTGGTCTGGCGGGGGGCGAACACCGGGGAGCTGTTTTTT
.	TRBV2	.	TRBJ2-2	CASSRVFANTGELFF	TGTGCCAGCAGTAGGGTGTTCGCGAACACCGGGGAGCTGTTTTTT
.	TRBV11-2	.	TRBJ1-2	CASSSAGQLNYGYTF	TGTGCCAGCAGCTCAGCGGGACAACTGAACTATGGCTACACCTTC
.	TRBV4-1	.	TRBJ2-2	CASSPRWGENTGELFF	TGCGCCAGCAGCCCCCGATGGGGGGAGAACACCGGGGAGCTGTTTTTT
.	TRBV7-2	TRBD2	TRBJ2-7	CASSRIRGGYEQYF	TGTGCCAGCAGCCGGATCCGGGGGGGCTACGAGCAGTACTTC
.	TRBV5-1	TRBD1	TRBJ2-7	CASSLGQGWDEQYF	TGCGCCAGCAGCCTGGGACAGGGATGGGACGAGCAGTACTTC
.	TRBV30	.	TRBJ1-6	CAWGREGNSPLHF	TGTGCCTGGGGGCGGGAGGGGAATTCACCCCTCCACTTT
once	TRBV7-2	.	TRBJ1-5	CASSRETLNQPQHF	TGTGCCAGCAGCAGGGAGACACTCAATCAGCCCCAGCATTTT
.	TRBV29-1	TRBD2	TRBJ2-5	CSVTSGGRETQYF	TGCAGCGTAACTAGCGGGGGGCGGGAGACCCAGTACTTC
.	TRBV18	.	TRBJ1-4	CASSPQRGAGEKLFF	TGTGCCAGCTCACCCCAACGGGGCGCTGGGGAAAAACTGTTTTTT
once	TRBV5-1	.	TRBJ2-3	CASSLAASQDTQYF	TGCGCCAGCAGCTTGGCTGCTAGCCAAGATACGCAGTATTTT
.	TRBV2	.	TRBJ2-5	CASNGRSRETQYF	TGTGCCAGCAATGGCCGGAGTCGAGAGACCCAGTACTTC
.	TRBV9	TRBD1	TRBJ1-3	CASSLPSGGVGNTIYF	TGTGCCAGCAGTCTCCCCTCAGGGGGAGTAGGGAACACCATATATTTT
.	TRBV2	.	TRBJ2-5	CASHRAQETQYF	TGTGCCAGCCACAGGGCTCAAGAGACCCAGTACTTC
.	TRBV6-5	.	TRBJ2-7	CASSSRDGEYF	TGTGCCAGCAGTTCCCGAGACGGGGAGTACTTC
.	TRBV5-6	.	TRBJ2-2	CASSLRVRGVHTGELFF	TGTGCCAGCAGCTTGAGAGTCCGGGGCGTACACACCGGGGAGCTGTTTTTT
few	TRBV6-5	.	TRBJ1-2	CASSYGPNYGYTF	TGTGCCAGCAGTTACGGGCCGAACTATGGCTACACCTTC
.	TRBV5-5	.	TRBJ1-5	CASSLRVGSVNQPQHF	TGTGCCAGCAGCTTGCGAGTAGGGTCCGTCAATCAGCCCCAGCATTTT
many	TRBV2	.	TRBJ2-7	CATAGQNNYEQYF	TGTGCCACCGCGGGACAGAACAACTACGAGCAGTACTTC
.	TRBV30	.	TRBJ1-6	CAWRRGADNSPLHF	TGTGCCTGGAGGCGGGGGGCGGACAATTCACCCCTCCACTTT
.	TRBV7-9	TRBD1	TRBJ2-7	CASSLEYMRQGDHEQYF	TGTGCCAGCAGCTTAGAATATATGCGACAGGGGGACCACGAGCAGTACTTC
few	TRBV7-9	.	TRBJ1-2	CASSLGTDYYGYTF	TGTGCCAGCAGCTTAGGGACAGACTACTATGGCTACACCTTC
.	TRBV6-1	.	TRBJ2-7	CASSQIYEQYF	TGTGCCAGCAGCCAAATTTACGAGCAGTACTTC
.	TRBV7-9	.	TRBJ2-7	CASSPKGDRYEQYF	TGTGCCAGCAGCCCCAAGGGGGATAGGTACGAGCAGTACTTC
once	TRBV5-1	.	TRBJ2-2	CASSYSDTGELFF	TGCGCCAGCAGCTATAGCGACACCGGGGAGCTGTTTTTT
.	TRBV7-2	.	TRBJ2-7	CASSLYRSDYEQYF	TGTGCCAGCAGCTTATACAGGAGTGACTACGAGCAGTACTTC
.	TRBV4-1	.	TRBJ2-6	CASSQEWPSSGANVLTF	TGCGCCAGCAGCCAAGAGTGGCCGAGCTCTGGGGCCAACGTCCTGACTTTC